A selection of T cell receptor beta chains follows, all from one sample in a study of human T cells and chemical hapten exposure. One entry per CDR3 protein results from TCRdb running MiXCR on the RACE reads. The data contain over 300,000 distinct CDR3 sequences, around 5.5% of them singletons. The source was whole blood, collected in connection with sensitization to the hapten diphenylcyclopropenone (DPC). Every receptor here comes from a woman aged 45-59 years with alopecia areata. Some clones in this sample may be carry-over from other donors' samples. CDR3s leave out the opening cysteine and the closing phenylalanine or tryptophan. D genes are given only for firm matches.

CDR3 protein: SVDLAGGNEQF
D gene: TRBD2
V gene: TRBV29-1
J gene: TRBJ2-1

CDR3 protein: ASSPRTRRMETQY
D gene: -
V gene: TRBV11-2
J gene: TRBJ2-5

CDR3 protein: ASSNLSGGSTDTQY
D gene: TRBD2
V gene: TRBV28
J gene: TRBJ2-3

CDR3 protein: SARRDREDEQY
D gene: TRBD1
V gene: TRBV20-1
J gene: TRBJ2-7

CDR3 protein: SARDRSGLNIQY
D gene: -
V gene: TRBV20-1
J gene: TRBJ2-4

CDR3 protein: ASRAGPLGTEAF
D gene: -
V gene: TRBV12-3/TRBV12-4
J gene: TRBJ1-1

CDR3 protein: ASSLGVIPNNEQF
D gene: -
V gene: TRBV7-8
J gene: TRBJ2-1

CDR3 protein: ASSYSKQDRGPRYGNQPQH
D gene: TRBD1
V gene: TRBV6-7
J gene: TRBJ1-5

CDR3 protein: ASSYTLAGWDEQF
D gene: TRBD2
V gene: TRBV6-2/TRBV6-3
J gene: TRBJ2-1

CDR3 protein: ASSLIDSGEQY
D gene: -
V gene: TRBV5-6
J gene: TRBJ2-7

CDR3 protein: ASSLAAVSQPQH
D gene: -
V gene: TRBV5-6
J gene: TRBJ1-5

CDR3 protein: ASSRLTANTEAF
D gene: -
V gene: TRBV11-2
J gene: TRBJ1-1

CDR3 protein: ASSGGTGELF
D gene: TRBD2
V gene: TRBV6-5
J gene: TRBJ2-2

CDR3 protein: ASSILGDTQY
D gene: -
V gene: TRBV6-6
J gene: TRBJ2-3

CDR3 protein: ASSGGTEDEKLF
D gene: TRBD1
V gene: TRBV12-3/TRBV12-4
J gene: TRBJ1-4

CDR3 protein: ASSFLRDRGNQPQH
D gene: TRBD1
V gene: TRBV7-8
J gene: TRBJ1-5

CDR3 protein: ASSVARNTGELF
D gene: -
V gene: TRBV2
J gene: TRBJ2-2

CDR3 protein: ASSQDQDPSYEQY
D gene: -
V gene: TRBV4-2
J gene: TRBJ2-7

CDR3 protein: ASSLQNQPQH
D gene: -
V gene: TRBV13
J gene: TRBJ1-5

CDR3 protein: ASSWTSNTGELF
D gene: -
V gene: TRBV27
J gene: TRBJ2-2

CDR3 protein: ASSDGQGYEQY
D gene: TRBD1
V gene: TRBV6-1
J gene: TRBJ2-7

CDR3 protein: ASSNDRRNTGELF
D gene: -
V gene: TRBV18
J gene: TRBJ2-2

CDR3 protein: ASSPKRTSGLDTQY
D gene: TRBD2
V gene: TRBV12-3/TRBV12-4
J gene: TRBJ2-3

CDR3 protein: ASSFGVEQF
D gene: -
V gene: TRBV12-3/TRBV12-4
J gene: TRBJ2-1

CDR3 protein: ASSQDITTDDGYT
D gene: -
V gene: TRBV3-1
J gene: TRBJ1-2

CDR3 protein: ASSPPPTGDNEQF
D gene: -
V gene: TRBV3-1
J gene: TRBJ2-1

CDR3 protein: SVVRGQETQY
D gene: -
V gene: TRBV29-1
J gene: TRBJ2-5

CDR3 protein: ASSPAGKGRGETQY
D gene: TRBD2
V gene: TRBV11-2
J gene: TRBJ2-5

CDR3 protein: ATSSQGAEEKLF
D gene: TRBD1
V gene: TRBV15
J gene: TRBJ1-4

CDR3 protein: ASSVAGTTNEQF
D gene: TRBD2
V gene: TRBV9
J gene: TRBJ2-1

CDR3 protein: ASRPQGPYEQY
D gene: -
V gene: TRBV12-3/TRBV12-4
J gene: TRBJ2-7

CDR3 protein: SARATSGGWTDTQY
D gene: TRBD2
V gene: TRBV20-1
J gene: TRBJ2-3

CDR3 protein: ATSGTVTGQPQH
D gene: -
V gene: TRBV24-1
J gene: TRBJ1-5

CDR3 protein: ASSPTGSEQF
D gene: -
V gene: TRBV18
J gene: TRBJ2-1

CDR3 protein: ASSFLGMGNTIY
D gene: -
V gene: TRBV5-1
J gene: TRBJ1-3

CDR3 protein: ASSQALGRGDQPQH
D gene: TRBD1
V gene: TRBV4-2
J gene: TRBJ1-5

CDR3 protein: SARKSDYGYT
D gene: -
V gene: TRBV20-1
J gene: TRBJ1-2

CDR3 protein: AIQMGGLQTQY
D gene: -
V gene: TRBV12-3/TRBV12-4
J gene: TRBJ2-5

CDR3 protein: SVAGGTDTQY
D gene: -
V gene: TRBV29-1
J gene: TRBJ2-3

CDR3 protein: ASSPAVGNQPQH
D gene: -
V gene: TRBV7-9
J gene: TRBJ1-5

CDR3 protein: SGVPTGLWTSRRFSGANVLT
D gene: TRBD2
V gene: TRBV29-1
J gene: TRBJ2-6

CDR3 protein: ASSLSISNQPQH
D gene: -
V gene: TRBV27
J gene: TRBJ1-5

CDR3 protein: ASSSTTGLDTQY
D gene: -
V gene: TRBV5-1
J gene: TRBJ2-3

CDR3 protein: ASSQAGRTIYGYT
D gene: -
V gene: TRBV3-1
J gene: TRBJ1-2

CDR3 protein: ASSLGWSGANVLT
D gene: -
V gene: TRBV12-3/TRBV12-4
J gene: TRBJ2-6

CDR3 protein: ASSFGGVSSPLH
D gene: -
V gene: TRBV27
J gene: TRBJ1-6

CDR3 protein: ASSLQGVTGNTIY
D gene: -
V gene: TRBV5-1
J gene: TRBJ1-3

CDR3 protein: ASSLSRGQQETQY
D gene: -
V gene: TRBV12-3/TRBV12-4
J gene: TRBJ2-5

CDR3 protein: ASSLRPVEVENQPQH
D gene: -
V gene: TRBV7-8
J gene: TRBJ1-5

CDR3 protein: ASAGANTGELF
D gene: -
V gene: TRBV6-5
J gene: TRBJ2-2

CDR3 protein: ASSSRTVGDGYT
D gene: -
V gene: TRBV7-2
J gene: TRBJ1-2

CDR3 protein: ATSDAAYNEQF
D gene: -
V gene: TRBV24-1
J gene: TRBJ2-1

CDR3 protein: ASSVGTSGGAGSYQETQY
D gene: TRBD2
V gene: TRBV11-3
J gene: TRBJ2-5

CDR3 protein: SARGSSLAYEQY
D gene: -
V gene: TRBV20-1
J gene: TRBJ2-7

CDR3 protein: ASSYPGQGQPQH
D gene: TRBD1
V gene: TRBV6-6
J gene: TRBJ1-5

CDR3 protein: ASSQDLGSGYT
D gene: -
V gene: TRBV4-3
J gene: TRBJ1-2

CDR3 protein: ASSPDPAGELF
D gene: -
V gene: TRBV12-3/TRBV12-4
J gene: TRBJ2-2

CDR3 protein: ASGDGGAQADTQY
D gene: -
V gene: TRBV10-3
J gene: TRBJ2-3

CDR3 protein: AIRAREGSNQPQH
D gene: -
V gene: TRBV10-3
J gene: TRBJ1-5

CDR3 protein: ASSETSDTQY
D gene: -
V gene: TRBV2
J gene: TRBJ2-3